Included here is one TCR beta chain sequence, with context. The sample's time point: persistent/refractory GD, antithyroid drugs over 5 years with positive TRAb. TCR sequences were obtained from RNA taken from PBMCs. Assembly of TCR beta libraries relied on iRepertoire HTBI primers together with Arm-PCR of CDR3 regions. TCRdb redid the calling of the multiplex PCR reads with MiXCR, one entry per CDR3 protein. The table lists under 500,000 distinct CDR3 sequences, around 20% of them singletons, with 7.8% in the top ten. Germline V lookup: CDR1 SGHDN, CDR2 FVKESK. The CDR3 sequence is 16 residues long. The ends lost 1 base at V and 5 bases at J; junction bases unmatched: 7. The data derive from a study of regulatory T cells in long-lasting Graves disease.

The sequencing here drew on peripheral blood mononuclear cells (PBMCs), taken when the disease was refractory, from a patient treated with antithyroid drugs. This sequence originates from a female donor with Graves disease. The V call is TRBV14, the J call TRBJ2-7; TRBD1 matches at 11 bases. CDR3: CASSQGWTGGLDEQYF. CDR3 bases: TGTGCCAGCAGCCAAGGATGGACAGGGGGCCTGGACGAGCAGTACTTC.